The sequence of this T cell receptor beta chain was determined in a study of cytomegalovirus exposure and HLA in healthy donors. As regards this clone: The antigen is not known.

The PCR used 60 Vbeta and 13 Jbeta primers. The assay was immunoSEQ multiplex PCR, and TCRdb's table has in-frame clones only and misses some. The table has about 200,000 clones, 70% to 85% seen once. The study, taken as a whole, reports: In an earlier analysis, productive rearrangement rates for most beta V segments clustered near 90% or 30%. Later on, an analysis tied roughly 17,000 TCR beta sequences to HLA alleles at 0.05 false discovery rate. The listing of roughly 160 TCR beta chains classed them as cytomegalovirus-associated. Later on, analysis showed that most CMV-associated TCR beta chains appeared to be HLA-restricted.

Germline values: CDR1 SNHLY, CDR2 FYNNEI. Deletions cut 5 bases from V and 3 bases from J, with 8 bases between. The CDR3 has 12 residues. The chain uses TRBV2 and TRBJ2-7; no reliable D call. The sample was PBMCs. The origin of this receptor is a male donor in good health and CMV-seronegative. The CDR3 coding sequence is TGTGCCAGCAGTCCCCTTTACTACGAGCAGTACTTC. It translates to CASSPLYYEQYF.